The 14 T cell receptor beta chains reported below all come from one sample, sequenced in a study of cytotoxic CD8 clonotypes in ibrutinib-treated CLL. The data were produced by immunoSEQ multiplex PCR, yet TCRdb's version contains in-frame clones alone and is incomplete. The sample includes 300,000 to 400,000 clones, about 64% of them seen just once. This material consisted of PBMCs, taken after 36 months of ibrutinib treatment. The receptors here all came from a human donor with chronic lymphocytic leukemia.

The J gene is TRBJ1-1, the V gene TRBV15; 9 positions agree with TRBD1. This CDR3 is 16 amino acids long. Germline V gene lookup returns CDR1 LNHNV and CDR2 YYDKDF (reference sequence). V gave up 1 base and J gave up 4 bases; unmatched junction bases: 7. DNA for the CDR3: TGTGCCACCAGCAGAGGAGGGACAGGGATTGGCACTGAAGCTTTCTTT. Translation gives CATSRGGTGIGTEAFF.

This sequence joins TRBV28 and TRBJ2-7; no clear D gene. This CDR3 has 14 residues. Germline loops: CDR1 MDHEN, CDR2 SYDVKM. Trimming took 6 bases from V and 3 from J, leaving 15 bases between them. CDR3 nucleotide sequence: TGTGCCAGCAGGGACGGCTCGAACTTCTACGAGCAGTACTTC. Translating it yields CASRDGSNFYEQYF. Combining the CDR3 with reference TRBV28 and TRBJ2-7 gives the whole variable domain DVKVTQSSRYLVKRTGEKVFLECVQDMDHENMFWYRQDPGLGLRLIYFSYDVKMKEKGDIPEGYSVSREKKERFSLILESASTNQTSMYLCASRDGSNFYEQYFGPGTRLTVT.

This clone was seen more than once but under ten times. This rearrangement joins TRBV7-8 to TRBJ1-5, with unresolved D. Looked up from germline, CDR1 is SGHVS and CDR2 is FQNEAQ. The CDR3 has 13 residues. Trimming cost V 5 bases and J 3 bases, with 8 bases left between them. The CDR3 DNA sequence: TGTGCCAGCAGCGATGAGTACAATCAGCCCCAGCATTTT. Its protein is CASSDEYNQPQHF.

The chain combines TRBV28 with TRBJ2-7; 8 nucleotides align to TRBD1. V gave up 2 bases and J gave up 6 bases; unmatched junction bases: 15. This CDR3 has 17 residues. Germline V gene lookup returns CDR1 MDHEN and CDR2 SYDVKM. DNA of the CDR3: TGTGCCAGCAGTTTACCTCCCAAAGGGCAGGGGGCTGGCGAGCAGTACTTC. It translates to CASSLPPKGQGAGEQYF.

The chain links TRBV11-3 to TRBJ2-3; 8 nucleotides line up with TRBD1. Trimming at V came to 4 bases and at J to 5 bases, leaving 5 bases not matched to a gene. The CDR3 runs to 14 residues. Germline V gives CDR1 SGHNT, CDR2 YENEEA. CDR3 amino acids: CASSSQTGVDTQYF. Here the CDR3 DNA reads TGTGCCAGCAGCTCGCAGACAGGGGTAGATACGCAGTATTTT.

This clone showed up just once. V gene TRBV27 combines with J gene TRBJ2-3, with 11 bases that match TRBD2. In germline, CDR1 is MNHEY, CDR2 SMNVEV (reference sequence). J gave up 4 bases and V 4 bases, and 7 bases lay outside the gene matches. The CDR3 sequence is 16 residues long. CDR3 residues: CASSSTSGSLPDTQYF. CDR3 nucleotides: TGTGCCAGCAGTTCAACTAGCGGGAGCCTGCCAGATACGCAGTATTTT.

This chain connects TRBV4-1 to TRBJ1-5, with D tentatively TRBD1 (5 bases). V was shortened by 3 bases and J by 3 bases, with 18 bases between the two germline ends. This CDR3 is 17 amino acids long. Germline values: CDR1 MGHRA, CDR2 YSYEKL. CDR3 sequence (DNA): TGCGCCAGCAGCCACAGTCCCCGGGGCGGGGTCAATCAGCCCCAGCATTTT. It translates to CASSHSPRGGVNQPQHF.

V usage is TRBV4-1 and J usage is TRBJ2-1, with 9 bases aligning to TRBD2. With V trimmed by 5 bases and J by 12 bases, 11 bases remained unmatched. Germline assignment: CDR1 MGHRA and CDR2 YSYEKL. The CDR3 consists of 14 residues. The CDR3 DNA is TGCGCCAGCAGCACCCGATTAGCGGGAGTGGTGCAGTTCTTC. Residues: CASSTRLAGVVQFF.

This chain connects TRBV5-1 to TRBJ2-7; D possibly corresponds to TRBD1 (5 bases). The V end lost 2 bases, the J end lost 2 bases, and 14 bases lay between the germline ends. CDR1 and CDR2 (germline): SGHRS, YFSETQ. The CDR3 has 15 residues. CDR3 amino acids: CASSFLGTGTYEQYF. CDR3 bases: TGCGCCAGCAGCTTTTTAGGTACAGGAACCTACGAGCAGTACTTC. Based on the CDR3 plus reference TRBV5-1 and TRBJ2-7, the full variable domain is KAGVTQTPRYLIKTRGQQVTLSCSPISGHRSVSWYQQTPGQGLQFLFEYFSETQRNKGNFPGRFSGRQFSNSRSEMNVSTLELGDSALYLCASSFLGTGTYEQYFGPGTRLTVT.

J is TRBJ2-1 and V is TRBV7-2; tentatively, D is TRBD1 (6 bases). The V gene lost 2 bases and the J gene lost 10 bases, with 12 bases spanning the gap. In germline, CDR1 is SGHTA, CDR2 FQGNSA. This CDR3 spans 13 amino acids. CDR3 sequence: CASSLMGAREQFF. CDR3 nucleotides: TGTGCCAGCAGCTTAATGGGGGCTCGGGAGCAGTTCTTC.

The chain joins TRBV5-1 to TRBJ2-3, with TRBD1 as a possible D gene (6 bases). The CDR3 has 14 amino acids. Between the trimmed V and J ends, which lost 4 bases and 2 bases, there was a span of 11 bases. Per germline, CDR1 SGHRS and CDR2 YFSETQ. CDR3 loop: CASSIGTSTDTQYF. The CDR3 DNA sequence: TGCGCCAGCAGCATCGGGACATCCACAGATACGCAGTATTTT.

The CDR3 DNA is TGCGCCAGCAGCTTGGACTTTTTAAACACCGGGGAGCTGTTTTTT. Translation gives CASSLDFLNTGELFF. The rearrangement links TRBV5-1 to TRBJ2-2; no clear D gene. Germline loops: CDR1 SGHRS, CDR2 YFSETQ. V was clipped by 0 bases and J by 2 bases, with 8 bases between them. The CDR3 is 15 amino acids. The whole variable domain, remainder taken from reference TRBV5-1 and TRBJ2-2, is KAGVTQTPRYLIKTRGQQVTLSCSPISGHRSVSWYQQTPGQGLQFLFEYFSETQRNKGNFPGRFSGRQFSNSRSEMNVSTLELGDSALYLCASSLDFLNTGELFFGEGSRLTVL.

The chain couples TRBV29-1 to TRBJ2-3; D tentatively reads TRBD1 or TRBD2 (6 bases each). This CDR3 region has 14 residues. Germline V gene data show CDR1 as SQVTM and CDR2 as ANQGSEA. Between the trimmed V and J ends, which lost 2 bases and 7 bases, there was a span of 16 bases. The CDR3 bases are TGCAGCGTTGAATCCTTTGGGGGGCTAAATACGCAGTATTTT. Amino acids: CSVESFGGLNTQYF.

The chain couples TRBV4-1 to TRBJ2-1; D perhaps matches TRBD1 (5 bases). This CDR3 contains 13 residues. The ends were cut back, 6 bases at V and 6 bases at J, with 12 bases in the middle. Germline loops: CDR1 MGHRA, CDR2 YSYEKL. CDR3 DNA: TGCGCCAGCAGGGCAGGGTTAGGCAATGAGCAGTTCTTC. It codes for CASRAGLGNEQFF.